The text below deals with one TCR beta chain. This entry is derived from a study of STAT5B mutations in CD4+ large granular lymphocyte leukemia. Sequenced by immunoSEQ multiplex PCR; TCRdb stores in-frame clones only, minus some. The table lists 45,000 or so clones, 86% of them singletons. Sequenced sample: CD4+ T cells from blood buffy coats. This receptor was identified in a human donor in good health.

CDR3 DNA: TGCGCCAGCAGACAACAGGGGAGGGTTACTGAAGCTTTCTTT. Amino acid sequence: CASRQQGRVTEAFF. This chain connects TRBV5-1 to TRBJ1-1; 7 positions match TRBD1. The CDR3 is made up of 14 amino acids. Per the germline V gene, CDR1 is SGHRS and CDR2 is YFSETQ. V was pared by 5 bases and J by 5 bases, with 9 bases of the junction left unmatched.